These T cell receptor beta chains were read from a single sample in a study of blood T cells in healthy people across ages. Via MiXCR, TCRdb re-called the 5' RACE reads, giving one row per CDR3 protein. The sample includes hundreds of thousands of distinct CDR3 sequences, about 56% of them seen just once. Material for sequencing was blood. Every receptor here comes from a man aged 35-49 years in good health. Each CDR3 is given with its conserved first and last residue. The D gene is left open where the match is weak. The size of a clone is reported for some rows only, either as once, few or many, or as a class for expanded clones.

size	V	J	D	DNA	CDR3
.	TRBV7-6	TRBJ2-1	TRBD2	TGTGCCAGCAGCCAGGGACTAGCGCTTTACAATGAGCAGTTCTTC	CASSQGLALYNEQFF
.	TRBV10-3	TRBJ2-3	.	TGTGCCATCTTGACGCCTAGCACAGATACGCAGTATTTT	CAILTPSTDTQYF
.	TRBV20-1	TRBJ2-1	TRBD2	TGCAGTGCTAGTAGCTTGCGGGGGGCCCAGTGTGAGCAGTTCTTC	CSASSLRGAQCEQFF
.	TRBV28	TRBJ2-1	TRBD2	TGTGCCAGCAGTTTATTAGCGGGAGGCCCAATTTACAATGAGCAGTTCTTC	CASSLLAGGPIYNEQFF
.	TRBV4-1	TRBJ1-2	.	TGCGCCAGCAGCCCCCCCCAGGCTATCGGCTCTAACTATGGCTACACCTTC	CASSPPQAIGSNYGYTF
.	TRBV10-2	TRBJ1-1	.	TGCGCCAGTACCGGGACTACGAACACTGAAGCTTTCTTT	CASTGTTNTEAFF
few	TRBV3-1	TRBJ2-5	.	TGTGCCAGCACCCTACGGGCGGTGGAGACCCAGTACTTC	CASTLRAVETQYF
.	TRBV7-2	TRBJ2-4	.	TGTGCCAGCAGCATAAAAAGCATTCAGTACTTC	CASSIKSIQYF
few	TRBV5-1	TRBJ1-4	.	TGCGCCAGCAGCTTGGCCCTGGGACGGTTCAATGAAAAACTGTTTTTT	CASSLALGRFNEKLFF
few	TRBV27	TRBJ2-7	TRBD2	TGTGCCAGCAGTCCTCTAATCACCGGGACTAGCGGCGAGCAGTACTTC	CASSPLITGTSGEQYF